This T cell receptor (beta chain) came from a study of T-cell reconstitution after alpha-beta-depleted transplantation in children. There are many counts of this clonotype. Its antigen is unknown. TCRbeta library construction was performed incorporating unique molecular identifiers. TCRdb reprocessed the PCR reads with MiXCR, giving one entry per CDR3 protein. The table shows about 170,000 distinct CDR3 sequences, with approximately 10% occurring only once. The CDR3 consists of 14 residues. V was clipped by 5 bases and J by 6 bases, with 14 bases between them. Overall study results and limits: Some patients' high day-60 TCRbeta diversity was attributed to recipient cells surviving conditioning. As was reported, about two months after transplant, alpha-beta T cells came from several hundred expanded graft clones. Fresh T-cell production supplied most of the T-cell counts and diversity seen one year after transplant.

Sequenced here: PBMCs, sampled before TCRalphabeta/CD19-depleted stem cell transplant. The chain recombines TRBV12-3 or TRBV12-4 with TRBJ2-1; possibly TRBD2 for D (5 bases). This receptor was taken from a boy aged 2 to 10 with acute myeloid leukemia, due to receive a stem cell transplant. The CDR3 DNA follows: TGTGCCAGCAGTCCACTCGAGAGGGCCAATGAGCAGTTCTTC. This gives the protein CASSPLERANEQFF.